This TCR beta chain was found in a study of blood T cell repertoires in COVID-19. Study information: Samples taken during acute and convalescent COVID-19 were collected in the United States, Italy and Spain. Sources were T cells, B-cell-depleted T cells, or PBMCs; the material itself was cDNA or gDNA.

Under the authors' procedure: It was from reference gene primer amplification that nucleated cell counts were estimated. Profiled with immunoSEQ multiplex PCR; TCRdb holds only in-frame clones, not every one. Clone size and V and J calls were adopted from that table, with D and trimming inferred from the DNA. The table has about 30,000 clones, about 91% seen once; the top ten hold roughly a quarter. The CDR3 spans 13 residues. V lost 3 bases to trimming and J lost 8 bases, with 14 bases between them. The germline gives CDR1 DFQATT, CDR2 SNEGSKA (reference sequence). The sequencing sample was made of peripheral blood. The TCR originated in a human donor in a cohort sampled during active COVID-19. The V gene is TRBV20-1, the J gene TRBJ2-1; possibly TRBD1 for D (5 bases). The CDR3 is CSASGPWGDEQFF. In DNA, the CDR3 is TGCAGTGCTAGTGGCCCCTGGGGCGATGAGCAGTTCTTC.